This passage covers 29 T cell receptor beta chains from one sample sequenced in a study of cytomegalovirus exposure and HLA in healthy donors. PCR primers comprised 60 Vbeta and 13 Jbeta primers. The data were produced by immunoSEQ multiplex PCR, yet TCRdb's version contains in-frame clones alone and is incomplete. The repertoire holds over 200,000 clones, with about three quarters as singletons. Sequencing was carried out using PBMCs. Receptors originate from a woman aged 55-69 years in good health and CMV-seropositive.

The rearrangement uses TRBV19 and TRBJ2-7; the D gene is possibly TRBD2 (6 bases). The ends were cut back, 6 bases at V and 0 bases at J, with 12 bases in the middle. The CDR3 sequence is 14 residues long. Germline loops: CDR1 LNHDA, CDR2 SQIVND (reference sequence). The CDR3 nucleotides read TGTGCCAGTAGCGGGACTCAGAGCTCCTACGAGCAGTACTTC. Its translation is CASSGTQSSYEQYF.

This chain links TRBV5-4 with TRBJ2-7, with 12 positions matching TRBD1. CDR1 and CDR2 (germline): SGHNT, YYREEE (reference sequence). The CDR3 length is 16 residues. Losses at the gene ends were 0 bases for V and 4 bases for J; bases not matched to a gene: 5. CDR3 sequence: CASSLGGTGGRYEQYF. DNA for the CDR3: TGTGCCAGCAGCTTGGGGGGGACAGGGGGCAGGTACGAGCAGTACTTC.

CDR3 nucleotides: TGTGCTAGTGGTTTGGCTAGCGGGGATGTTGGTGAGCAGTTCTTC. Its protein is CASGLASGDVGEQFF. The chain links TRBV12-5 to TRBJ2-1; the match to TRBD2 covers 9 bases. CDR1 LGHNT and CDR2 FRNRAP come from the germline V gene. With V trimmed by 1 base and J by 9 bases, 7 bases remained unmatched. This CDR3 is 15 amino acids long.

The chain joins TRBV12-2 to TRBJ2-3; the table calls TRBD2, which could not be checked here. TRBV12-2 represents a pseudogene. The length of the CDR3 is 19 residues. CDR3 nucleotides: TGTGCAAGTCGCTTAGTCGTGTCGGTGGTAGCGGGAGATCGGGATACGCAGTATTTT. As protein: CASRLVVSVVAGDRDTQYF.

This chain joins TRBV11-2 and TRBJ1-2, with 8 bases lining up with TRBD1. V trimming: 4 bases; J trimming: 6 bases; junction bases outside the gene matches: 4. Per the germline V gene, CDR1 is SGHAT and CDR2 is FQNNGV. This CDR3 comprises 13 residues. The CDR3 bases are TGTGCCAGCAGCTCACGACAGGGGAATGGCTACACCTTC. Amino acids: CASSSRQGNGYTF. Using reference TRBV11-2 and TRBJ1-2 for the parts outside the CDR3, the full variable domain is EAGVAQSPRYKIIEKRQSVAFWCNPISGHATLYWYQQILGQGPKLLIQFQNNGVVDDSQLPKDRFSAERLKGVDSTLKIQPAKLEDSAVYLCASSSRQGNGYTFGSGTRLTVV.

V usage is TRBV5-6 and J usage is TRBJ1-2; D is unclear. The CDR3 contains 12 residues. Trimming pared 4 bases from V and 6 bases from J, leaving 10 bases between. The germline V gene encodes CDR1 SGHDT and CDR2 YYEEEE. CDR3 protein: CASSLRSDGYTF. Written as DNA, the CDR3 is TGTGCCAGCAGCCTCCGGAGCGATGGCTACACCTTC.

The gene calls are TRBV7-8 and TRBJ2-1, with 15 nucleotides matching TRBD2. There are 18 residues in the CDR3. The germline V gene has CDR1 SGHVS and CDR2 FQNEAQ. J gave up 0 bases and V 5 bases, and 5 bases lay outside the gene matches. In nucleotides, the CDR3 is TGTGCCAGCAGCCCCGGGACTAGCGGGAGGAACTCCTACAATGAGCAGTTCTTC. It specifies CASSPGTSGRNSYNEQFF.

The gene calls are TRBV5-1 and TRBJ2-2; weak D call: TRBD2 (5 bases). Trimming took off 1 base at V and 4 bases at J, with 11 bases between the two ends. Germline assignment: CDR1 SGHRS and CDR2 YFSETQ. The CDR3 spans 15 residues. CDR3 protein: CASSLPEEGTGELFF. The DNA of the CDR3 is TGCGCCAGCAGCTTGCCGGAGGAAGGCACCGGGGAGCTGTTTTTT.

The chain carries TRBV7-2 and TRBJ2-3; D is ambiguous. Germline CDR1 reads SGHTA; CDR2 reads FQGNSA. The CDR3 spans 12 residues. V lost 5 bases and J lost 4, with 7 bases in between. CDR3 region: CASSQTPDTQYF. The CDR3 DNA is TGTGCCAGCAGCCAGACTCCAGATACGCAGTATTTT.

V usage is TRBV7-9 and J usage is TRBJ1-1; TRBD1 is a possible D gene (5 bases). V gave up 5 bases and J gave up 4 bases, with 11 bases separating them. This CDR3 region has 13 residues. The V gene's germline CDR1 is SEHNR and CDR2 FQNEAQ (reference sequence). The CDR3 loop is CASSQGRGTEAFF. As DNA, the CDR3 is TGTGCCAGCAGCCAAGGGAGGGGCACTGAAGCTTTCTTT.

The chain uses TRBV7-6 and TRBJ1-3; D is uncertain. With 2 bases removed from V and 4 bases from J, the gap between germline ends came to 15 bases. The germline V gene encodes CDR1 SGHVS and CDR2 FNYEAQ. The CDR3 covers 16 residues. In DNA, the CDR3 is TGTGCCAGCAGCTTAAACCCGCGGGGATCAGGAAACACCATATATTTT. Residues: CASSLNPRGSGNTIYF.

This clone was seen once. The J gene is TRBJ2-6, the V gene TRBV5-6; 11 nucleotides agree with TRBD2. CDR3 length equals 17 residues. With 3 bases clipped from V and 3 bases from J, the junction kept 5 bases outside the gene matches. CDR1 and CDR2 (germline): SGHDT, YYEEEE. In DNA form, the CDR3 reads TGTGCCAGCAGCTATACTAGCGGGAGTATTGGGGCCAACGTCCTGACTTTC. Its protein product is CASSYTSGSIGANVLTF.

The CDR3 loop is CASSPPDGLGNTIYF. The CDR3 DNA follows: TGTGCCAGCTCACCGCCCGACGGACTAGGAAACACCATATATTTT. J is TRBJ1-3 and V is TRBV18; D is undetermined. This CDR3 has 15 amino acids. Trimming cost V 3 bases and J 4 bases, with 13 bases left between them. Looked up from germline, CDR1 is KGHSH and CDR2 is LQKENI.

This clone has just a few counts. The V call is TRBV7-9, the J call TRBJ2-7; TRBD1 aligns across 9 bases. CDR3 length equals 15 residues. The trim removed 7 bases at V and 3 bases at J, leaving 10 bases unmatched. Germline assignment: CDR1 SEHNR and CDR2 FQNEAQ (reference sequence). DNA of the CDR3: TGTGCCAGCACCGTTACCCGGGACAGGGTCTACGAGCAGTACTTC. This translates into CASTVTRDRVYEQYF. The variable domain in full, completed from reference TRBV7-9 and TRBJ2-7, reads DTGVSQNPRHKITKRGQNVTFRCDPISEHNRLYWYRQTLGQGPEFLTYFQNEAQLEKSRLLSDRFSAERPKGSFSTLEIQRTEQGDSAMYLCASTVTRDRVYEQYFGPGTRLTVT.

The chain joins TRBV18 to TRBJ1-2; no definite D call. The germline V and J ends were trimmed by 2 bases and 0 bases, with 10 bases remaining between them. CDR1 is KGHSH and CDR2 is LQKENI in the germline V gene. CDR3 size: 15 residues. Written as DNA, the CDR3 is TGTGCCAGCTCACCAATCGGGAAAGCTAACTATGGCTACACCTTC. This encodes CASSPIGKANYGYTF.

This clone was seen only a few times. This rearrangement joins TRBV19 to TRBJ1-1; D is ambiguous. V was cut by 3 bases and J by 0 bases, with 11 bases left in between. Germline V CDR1 and CDR2: LNHDA, SQIVND (reference sequence). The CDR3 length is 15 residues. The DNA for the CDR3 is TGTGCCAGTAGTATTAATTGGGCCCTGAACACTGAAGCTTTCTTT. This codes for CASSINWALNTEAFF.

The chain employs TRBV9 and TRBJ2-3; D may be TRBD2 (6 bases). The CDR3 has 15 amino acids. CDR1 and CDR2 (germline): SGDLS, YYNGEE. Trimming stripped 6 bases from V and 0 bases from J, with 14 bases between. The CDR3 here is CASNPSVSSTDTQYF. CDR3 nucleotides: TGTGCCAGCAATCCTAGCGTTTCTAGCACAGATACGCAGTATTTT.

This clone was detected once. V usage is TRBV5-4 and J usage is TRBJ2-3; D is possibly TRBD2 (7 bases). Trimming took 0 bases from V and 3 from J, leaving 11 bases between them. Germline CDR1 SGHNT, CDR2 YYREEE (reference sequence). The CDR3 contains 15 residues. CDR3 residues: CASSLAGGTTDTQYF. CDR3 bases: TGTGCCAGCAGCTTGGCGGGGGGCACGACAGATACGCAGTATTTT.

CDR3 nucleotides: TGTGCCAGCAGCTTAAGAAACTCCTACGAGCAGTACTTC. It encodes CASSLRNSYEQYF. This rearrangement joins TRBV5-4 to TRBJ2-5; D is undetermined. The better agreement between TRBJ2-7 and the DNA end casts doubt on the J call. The length of the CDR3 is 13 residues. The V gene's germline CDR1 is SGHNT and CDR2 YYREEE (reference sequence).

The chain combines TRBV2 with TRBJ1-2; no reliable D call. Germline V lookup: CDR1 SNHLY, CDR2 FYNNEI. The CDR3 loop spans 14 amino acids. V was cut by 1 base and J by 7 bases, with 13 bases left in between. The CDR3: CASSEGALTSGYTF. Written as DNA, the CDR3 is TGTGCCAGCAGTGAAGGGGCTCTTACGTCTGGCTACACCTTC.

The rearrangement joins TRBV10-3 to TRBJ2-1; D perhaps matches TRBD1 (6 bases). Germline lookup yields CDR1 ENHRY and CDR2 SYGVKD. This CDR3 has 15 amino acids. Trimming pared 3 bases from V and 8 bases from J, leaving 17 bases between. CDR3 sequence reads: CAISDPGTPRDEQFF. For the CDR3, the DNA is TGTGCCATCAGTGACCCCGGGACACCGAGGGATGAGCAGTTCTTC.

The rearrangement links TRBV6-4 to TRBJ2-1, with D possibly matching TRBD2 (5 bases). Germline assignment: CDR1 MRHNA and CDR2 SNTAGT. The CDR3 is made up of 14 amino acids. Trimming took 5 bases from V and 1 from J, leaving 9 bases between them. The CDR3, as DNA: TGTGCCAGCAGTCTCGAGGGATCCTACAATGAGCAGTTCTTC. Encoded protein: CASSLEGSYNEQFF.

V usage is TRBV7-2 and J usage is TRBJ1-6; D not resolved. V was cut by 7 bases and J by 12 bases, with 13 bases left in between. Per germline, CDR1 SGHTA and CDR2 FQGNSA. This CDR3 is built from 12 residues. Here the CDR3 DNA reads TGTGCCAGCACCGAATTCGAGGTACCCCTCCACTTT. The encoded protein is CASTEFEVPLHF.

The chain has TRBV7-2 and TRBJ2-5; tentative D call: TRBD1 (5 bases). Trimming removed 4 bases at V and 2 bases at J, with 11 bases between. The length of the CDR3 is 14 residues. Germline V lookup: CDR1 SGHTA, CDR2 FQGNSA. The CDR3 nucleotides are TGTGCCAGCAGCTGGGCAGGGTCACAAGAGACCCAGTACTTC. Translation: CASSWAGSQETQYF.

CDR3 loop: CAWSGGRAPETQYF. DNA of the CDR3: TGTGCCTGGAGTGGAGGGAGGGCCCCTGAGACCCAGTACTTC. The chain has TRBV30 and TRBJ2-5, with TRBD2 identical over 7 bases. The CDR3 is 14 amino acids. Looked up from germline, CDR1 is GTSNPN and CDR2 is SVGIG (reference sequence). The V segment lost 1 base and the J segment 5 bases; nucleotides outside the gene matches: 7.

This chain connects TRBV9 to TRBJ1-2, with D unresolved. V lost 0 bases to trimming and J lost 6 bases, with 15 bases between them. The CDR3 extends over 15 amino acids. Germline CDR1 is SGDLS and CDR2 is YYNGEE. DNA of the CDR3: TGTGCCAGCAGCGTAGTTAGCACGGGGTATGATGGCTACACCTTC. It is translated as CASSVVSTGYDGYTF.

This clone appeared a few times. This chain uses TRBV9 with TRBJ2-3; 7 nucleotides align to TRBD2. Germline V CDR1 and CDR2: SGDLS, YYNGEE. V shed 1 base, J shed 4 bases, and the junction held 12 bases outside the gene matches. The CDR3 runs to 17 residues. The CDR3: CASSVKASGDGADTQYF. The CDR3 DNA is TGTGCCAGCAGCGTAAAGGCTAGCGGAGATGGAGCAGATACGCAGTATTTT. Variable domain in full (rest from reference TRBV9 and TRBJ2-3): DSGVTQTPKHLITATGQRVTLRCSPRSGDLSVYWYQQSLDQGLQFLIQYYNGEERAKGNILERFSAQQFPDLHSELNLSSLELGDSALYFCASSVKASGDGADTQYFGPGTRLTVL.

The rearrangement uses TRBV28 and TRBJ1-6, with TRBD1 matching over 10 bases. CDR3 length: 14 amino acids. The J segment lost 14 bases and the V segment lost 5 bases, leaving 9 bases of the junction unmatched. The germline gives CDR1 MDHEN, CDR2 SYDVKM. CDR3 in amino acids: CASSTGTGERALHF. Here the CDR3 DNA reads TGTGCCAGCAGTACCGGGACAGGGGAACGGGCCCTCCACTTT.

This clone was detected a few times. The V gene is TRBV4-1, the J gene TRBJ2-5; D remains ambiguous. The V end was cut by 0 bases, the J end by 2 bases, with 7 bases between. Germline CDR1 and CDR2: MGHRA and YSYEKL. The CDR3 length is 14 residues. Here the CDR3 reads CASSQDNTQETQYF. The CDR3 bases are TGCGCCAGCAGCCAAGATAACACGCAAGAGACCCAGTACTTC.